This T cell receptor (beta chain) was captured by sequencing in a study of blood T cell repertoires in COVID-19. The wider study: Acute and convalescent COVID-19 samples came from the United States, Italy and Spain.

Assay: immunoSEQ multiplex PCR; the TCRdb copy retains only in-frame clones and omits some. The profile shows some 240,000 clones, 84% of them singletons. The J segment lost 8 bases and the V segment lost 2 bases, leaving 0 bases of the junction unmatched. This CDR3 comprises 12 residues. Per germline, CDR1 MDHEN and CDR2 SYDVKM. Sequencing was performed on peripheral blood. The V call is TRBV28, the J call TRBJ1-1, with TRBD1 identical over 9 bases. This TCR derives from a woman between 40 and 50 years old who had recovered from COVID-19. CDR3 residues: CASSLGTGEAFF. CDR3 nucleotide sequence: TGTGCCAGCAGTTTAGGGACAGGGGAAGCTTTCTTT.